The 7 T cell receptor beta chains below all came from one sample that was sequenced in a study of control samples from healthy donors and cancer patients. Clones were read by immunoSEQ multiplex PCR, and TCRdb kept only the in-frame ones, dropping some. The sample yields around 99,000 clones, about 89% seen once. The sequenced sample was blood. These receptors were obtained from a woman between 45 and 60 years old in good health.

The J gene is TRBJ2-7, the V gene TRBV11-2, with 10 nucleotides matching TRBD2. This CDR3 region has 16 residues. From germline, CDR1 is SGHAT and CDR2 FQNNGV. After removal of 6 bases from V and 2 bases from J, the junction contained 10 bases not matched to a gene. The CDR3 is CASSRLAGPMAYEQYV. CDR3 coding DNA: TGTGCCAGCAGTAGACTAGCGGGCCCTATGGCCTACGAGCAGTACGTC.

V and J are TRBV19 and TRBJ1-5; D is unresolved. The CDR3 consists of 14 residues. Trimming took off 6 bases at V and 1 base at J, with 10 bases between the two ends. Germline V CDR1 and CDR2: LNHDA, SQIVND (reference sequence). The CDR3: CASSPVGSNQPQHF. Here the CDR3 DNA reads TGTGCCAGTAGCCCGGTTGGGAGCAATCAGCCCCAGCATTTT.

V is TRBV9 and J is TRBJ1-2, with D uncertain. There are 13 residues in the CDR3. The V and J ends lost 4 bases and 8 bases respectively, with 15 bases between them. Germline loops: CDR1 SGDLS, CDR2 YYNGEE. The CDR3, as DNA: TGTGCCAGCAGCCCTCGGGGAAGTCTCGGCTACACCTTC. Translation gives CASSPRGSLGYTF.

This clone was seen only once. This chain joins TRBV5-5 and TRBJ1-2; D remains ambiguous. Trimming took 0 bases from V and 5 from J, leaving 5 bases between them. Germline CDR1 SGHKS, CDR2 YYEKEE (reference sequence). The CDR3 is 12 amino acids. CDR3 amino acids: CASSLGGYGYTF. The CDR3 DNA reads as TGTGCCAGCAGCTTGGGCGGTTATGGCTACACCTTC.

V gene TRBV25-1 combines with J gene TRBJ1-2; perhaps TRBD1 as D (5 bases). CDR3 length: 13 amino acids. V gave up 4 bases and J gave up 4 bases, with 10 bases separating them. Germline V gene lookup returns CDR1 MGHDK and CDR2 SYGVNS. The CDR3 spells CASSVGPSYGYTF. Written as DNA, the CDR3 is TGTGCCAGCAGTGTGGGACCATCCTATGGCTACACCTTC.

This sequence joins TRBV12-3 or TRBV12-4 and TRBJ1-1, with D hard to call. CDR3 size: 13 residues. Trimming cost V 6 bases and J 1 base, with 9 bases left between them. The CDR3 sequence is CASSRRQNTEAFF. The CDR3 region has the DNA TGTGCCAGCAGCCGGCGACAGAACACTGAAGCTTTCTTT.

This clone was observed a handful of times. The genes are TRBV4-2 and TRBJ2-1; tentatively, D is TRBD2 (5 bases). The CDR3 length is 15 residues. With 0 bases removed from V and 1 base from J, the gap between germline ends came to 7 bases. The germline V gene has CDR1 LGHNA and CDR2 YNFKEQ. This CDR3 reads CASSQDGESYNEQFF. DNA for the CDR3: TGTGCCAGCAGCCAAGACGGGGAATCCTACAATGAGCAGTTCTTC.